This paragraph covers one T cell receptor beta chain sequence. The sample is drawn from a study of blood T cell repertoires in COVID-19. Study details: Sites across the United States, Italy and Spain contributed samples from acute and convalescent COVID-19. T cells, B-cell-depleted T cells, or PBMCs supplied cDNA or gDNA.

The CDR3 sequence is 13 residues long. Germline V gives CDR1 SGHTA, CDR2 FQGNSA. With 0 bases removed from V and 6 bases from J, the gap between germline ends came to 7 bases. Original processing methods: By means of reference gene primer amplification, nucleated cell counts were estimated. Using immunoSEQ multiplex PCR, the repertoire was profiled, and TCRdb retains in-frame clones only, with some absent. The V and J calls and clone size were taken over from that table, and D and trimming were inferred from the DNA. The repertoire holds some 80,000 clones, with about 92% as singletons. The clonotype originates from a woman of 80 years or more with active or convalescent COVID-19. V usage is TRBV7-2 and J usage is TRBJ2-3; D is unclear. The sequencing sample was made of peripheral blood. The CDR3 protein is CASSLARQDTQYF. CDR3 DNA: TGTGCCAGCAGCTTAGCGAGGCAGGATACGCAGTATTTT. Using reference TRBV7-2 and TRBJ2-3 for the parts outside the CDR3, the full variable domain is GAGVSQSPSNKVTEKGKDVELRCDPISGHTALYWYRQSLGQGLEFLIYFQGNSAPDKSGLPSDRFSAERTGGSVSTLTIQRTQQEDSAVYLCASSLARQDTQYFGPGTRLTVL.